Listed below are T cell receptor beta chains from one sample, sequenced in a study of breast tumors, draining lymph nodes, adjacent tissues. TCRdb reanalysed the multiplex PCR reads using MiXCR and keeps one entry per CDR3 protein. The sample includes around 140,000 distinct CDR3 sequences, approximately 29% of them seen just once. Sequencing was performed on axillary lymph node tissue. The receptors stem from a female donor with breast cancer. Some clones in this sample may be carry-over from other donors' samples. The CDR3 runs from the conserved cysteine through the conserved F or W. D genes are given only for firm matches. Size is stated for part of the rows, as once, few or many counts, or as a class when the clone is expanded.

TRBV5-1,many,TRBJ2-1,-,CASSLGEYNEQFF,TGCGCCAGCAGCTTGGGCGAGTACAATGAGCAGTTCTTC
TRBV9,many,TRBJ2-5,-,CASSGLGHVEETQYF,TGTGCCAGCAGCGGGCTCGGACATGTTGAAGAGACCCAGTACTTC
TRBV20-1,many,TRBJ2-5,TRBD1,CSVPGQGEETQYF,TGCAGTGTCCCAGGACAGGGGGAGGAGACCCAGTACTTC
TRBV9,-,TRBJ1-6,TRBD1,CASSGGQGFSPLHF,TGTGCCAGCAGCGGGGGACAGGGGTTTTCACCCCTCCACTTT
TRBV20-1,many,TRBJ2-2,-,CSARGANTGELFF,TGCAGTGCTAGGGGTGCGAACACCGGGGAGCTGTTTTTT
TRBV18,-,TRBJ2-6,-,CASSPAGSSGANVLTF,TGTGCCAGCTCACCTGCGGGGAGCTCTGGTGCCAACGTCCTGACTTTC
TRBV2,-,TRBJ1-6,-,CDSSDRDRRNSPLHF,TGTGACAGCAGTGATAGGGACCGCCGCAACTCACCCCTCCACTTT
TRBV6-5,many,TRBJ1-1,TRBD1,CASSYSQGDLNTEAFF,TGTGCCAGCAGTTACTCGCAGGGGGATCTTAACACTGAAGCTTTCTTT
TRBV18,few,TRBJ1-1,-,CASSPPPGNTEAFF,TGTGCCAGCTCACCACCCCCGGGGAACACTGAAGCTTTCTTT
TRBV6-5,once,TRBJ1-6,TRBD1,CASSPGQEINSPLHF,TGTGCCAGCTCCCCGGGACAGGAGATTAATTCACCCCTCCACTTT
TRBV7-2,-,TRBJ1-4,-,CASSRQGQGGEKLLF,TGTGCCAGCAGCCGCCAGGGTCAGGGAGGTGAGAAACTGCTTTTT
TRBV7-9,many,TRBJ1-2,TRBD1,CASSPGQGYGYTF,TGTGCCAGCAGCCCCGGACAGGGGTATGGCTACACCTTC
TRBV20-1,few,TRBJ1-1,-,CSAQEQQSATEAFF,TGCAGTGCTCAGGAACAGCAGTCGGCCACTGAAGCTTTCTTT
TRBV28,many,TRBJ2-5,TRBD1,CASSFPGTGGRETQYF,TGTGCCAGCAGTTTCCCCGGGACAGGGGGGCGAGAGACCCAGTACTTC
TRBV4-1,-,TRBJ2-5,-,CASSPGRGQETQYF,TGCGCCAGCAGCCCAGGACGGGGGCAAGAGACCCAGTACTTC